The present entry profiles one TCR beta chain with its context. The data stem from a study of blood T cell repertoires in COVID-19. Study as a whole: T cells, B-cell-depleted T cells, or PBMCs supplied cDNA or gDNA.

Data came from immunoSEQ multiplex PCR; TCRdb stores just in-frame clones and leaves some out. The sample carries about 140,000 clones, 80% to 85% recorded once. In germline, CDR1 is SEHNR, CDR2 FQNEAQ (reference sequence). The ends were cut back, 1 base at V and 0 bases at J, with 8 bases in the middle. The CDR3 is made up of 15 amino acids. V is TRBV7-9 and J is TRBJ2-3, with D maybe TRBD1 (5 bases). The sequence was collected from a human donor in a cohort sampled during active COVID-19. Sequencing was carried out using peripheral blood. DNA of the CDR3: TGTGCCAGCAGCTTAGGAGACAGAAGCACAGATACGCAGTATTTT. Translating gives CASSLGDRSTDTQYF.